This entry features one T cell receptor (beta chain) sequence. Its recognized antigen is unknown. Per-base qualities were not stored, and no clone one base away is much larger. This entry is derived from a study of cytomegalovirus exposure and HLA in healthy donors (dated by TCRdb to 2016 to 2017). Looking at the study overall: An earlier analysis of approximately 640 of the donors reported more than 250 Gb of sequence data and 100 million to 140 million unique TCR beta sequences from about 200 million T cells. About 300 gigabases of sequencing data and around 80 million unique TCR sequences made up an early release that covered 640 HLA-typed donors. Among the roughly 380 genotyped donors, 81% belonged to the genetic ancestry cluster associated with self-reported Caucasian donors. The aim of the study was to test whether cataloging public T cell receptors could identify signatures of past pathogen exposure. The study profiled the T cell repertoires of hundreds of subjects by immunosequencing and related them to cytomegalovirus serostatus. In addition to the first cohort of 666 subjects, a separate validation cohort of 130 or so different subjects was used. The study combined high-throughput TCR immunosequencing, statistical association of individual TCRs with disease status, and machine learning to predict cytomegalovirus infection status. A later analysis re-analyzed previously published TCR beta repertoires from 550 to 700 donors and added high-resolution HLA genotyping to study TCR occurrence patterns. In the later analysis, no new phenotypic data were used to find candidate immune exposures; instead, reliance was placed on TCR beta sequences and their occurrence across donors. An earlier analysis of about 600 of the donors used high-throughput TCR beta sequencing to judge whether each TCR beta V gene segment behaved as functional or pseudogenic. Donor age, sex, ethnicity and CMV serostatus were collected together with the repertoire data. A later genetic analysis took genome-wide SNP genotypes for about three fifths of the roughly 670 donors and used that subset as a discovery cohort. All discovery cohort repertoires had been generated using a single sequencing platform. Both class I and class II loci were covered by HLA typing, at four-digit resolution. Typing coverage varied by locus: about 629-640 donors for A, B, C, DRB1 and DQB1; 500 to 550 for DQA1; 600 to 610 for DPA1; roughly 450 for DPB1. Several DR-DQ haplotypes were handled as single units for association and clustering because linkage in the cohort was strong. Among roughly 400 genotyped donors of the cohort, an average of about 240,000 unique TCR beta nucleotide sequences were sequenced per donor, roughly 20% of them non-productive. Overall study results and their limits: Specific HLA alleles were associated with 15,000 to 20,000 TCR beta sequences at a false discovery rate of 0.05 in a later analysis. In a later analysis, most CMV-associated TCR beta chains were found to appear HLA-restricted, with HLA associations seemingly driven largely by CMV exposure. Most TCR sequences were seen in very few donors, while some public TCRs were found in many individuals. This cohort had only TCR beta chains sequenced, and the lack of alpha or paired-chain data limited which features could be detected. Cytomegalovirus status was reported to be diagnosed by the classifier with high specificity and sensitivity in both the original and validation cohorts. Correlated functional status among segregating V segments might reflect linkage disequilibrium, but an unknown experimental factor could not be ruled out. In a later genetic analysis, fewer N-insertions in productive TCRs were reported among donors in an Asian-associated ancestry cluster than the approximately 710-donor mean. In a later analysis, HLA-associated TCR beta chains showed more clonal expansion and lower generation probabilities than non-associated chains that were equally common. In a later analysis, the rate of TCR association differed among HLA loci, with DRB1 alleles having the most associated TCRs and HLA-C alleles having the fewest. A further reported finding was that TCR beta sequences accurately predicted the HLA-A and HLA-B alleles for most subjects in the first cohort. The study listed 164 TCR beta chains as associated with cytomegalovirus. The authors suggested that the approach could potentially be extended to other disease states and immunological phenotypes. Because HLA typing was missing for some donors at each locus, association tests included only the typed subset. In a later analysis, several top co-occurrence clusters were reported to appear linked to parvovirus B19, influenza, CMV and Epstein-Barr virus. The earlier analysis of 450 to 700 of the donors excluded roughly 16 rarely observed V segments, including chromosome 9 orphons, because counts were too low. Immune exposure information for the cohort was limited to CMV serostatus. An association between a missense DCLRE1C variant and V-gene and J-gene trimming of TCR beta chains was found in a later genetic analysis and replicated in an independent cohort. Broadly in line with IMGT annotations, most TCR beta V segments showed up in productive rearrangements about 90% or about 30% of the time in an earlier analysis of approximately 600 of the donors. Sequencing depth was assumed to be roughly uniform across donors in the presence/absence analyses, though that assumption may not hold. The sequencing pipeline was judged likely to have produced a cluster of highly shared sequence variants as a technical artifact. Strong co-occurrence of HLA alleles, especially DR and DQ, made assigning TCR associations to individual alleles difficult. A few of the identified cytomegalovirus-associated TCR beta chains were confirmed in vitro to be specific for cytomegalovirus antigens.

The cohort comprised fewer than 700 healthy bone marrow donors. At the time of sampling, every cohort member was nominally healthy, though immune exposures that went unrecorded were likely present. The donor tested CMV seronegative and was one of the 352 seronegative cohort members. A peripheral blood sample was collected from each donor, and TCR beta sequencing was performed on peripheral blood mononuclear cells. Genomic DNA was extracted from the blood cell samples with the Qiagen DNeasy Blood Extraction Kit. Receptor libraries were prepared by the immunoSEQ multiplex PCR assay. The multiplex PCR relied on a mix of 60 forward primers for TCR Vbeta segments and 13 reverse primers for TCR Jbeta segments. A multiplex PCR assay on genomic DNA amplified the CDR3 region of rearranged TCR beta genes. Amplified TCR beta libraries were sequenced as 87-base-pair reads on the Illumina HiSeq System. As for the original processing: In a later analysis, about 80 million unique TCR beta chains were counted across the approximately 620 repertoires, and roughly 9.9 million of these chains were shared by at least two donors. A nearest-neighbor algorithm error-corrected the raw reads and collapsed the reads into unique sequences, merging closely related sequences to remove PCR and sequencing errors. V, D and J gene segments were assigned by aligning CDR3 sequences to IMGT reference sequences. For a sequence to be retained, at least a six-nucleotide match to both a V gene segment and a J gene segment was required. A rearrangement counted as productive if the CDR3 had no stop codons and remained in frame with V and J, and every other rearrangement counted as non-productive. CDR3 was defined according to IMGT convention as the region running from the second conserved V-encoded cysteine to the conserved J-encoded phenylalanine. In an earlier analysis of 550 to 650 of the donors, sequences lacking an unambiguous match to a single V gene segment were excluded. In an earlier analysis of approximately 590 of the donors, V segments were called functional above 56.7% productive rearrangements and were called segregating when the between-donor standard deviation exceeded 5%. A statistical classification framework was built to diagnose cytomegalovirus status from the catalog of TCR beta chain sequences. V and J gene assignment, in a later analysis, came from comparing TCR nucleotide sequences with IMGT/GENE-DB human TR gene sequences. Using the TCRdist pipeline, a later analysis assigned CDR3 sequences along with most-parsimonious VDJ recombination scenarios. In a later analysis, each TCR beta chain was defined by its CDR3 amino acid sequence together with its V-gene family, and reads without a unique V-gene family were excluded. A later analysis removed over 500 highly shared, low-generation-probability nucleotide sequences to deal with suspected cross-contamination and a sequencing artifact. In a later analysis, a clonal expansion index for each public chain was calculated from normalized within-repertoire ranks of inferred template counts. In a later analysis, generation probabilities were computed with a VDJ recombination model fitted to out-of-frame rearrangements, and the resulting probabilities were checked against IGoR. Hypergeometric tests were used in a later analysis to score TCR-TCR, TCR-HLA and TCR-CMV co-occurrence, with a repertoire-size bias correction applied to the TCR pairs. To estimate false discovery rates, a later analysis permuted the HLA or CMV assignments 20 times. In a later analysis, co-occurring TCRs were grouped using DBSCAN, and TCRdist sequence similarity was added for clustering within HLA-allele-positive subsets. Co-occurrence clustering excluded repertoires with fewer than 30,000 or more than 120,000 public chains, plus five with anomalous nucleotide sharing. TCRdb mirrors the immuneACCESS table, restricted to in-frame sequences. Some clones are absent from its copies; in checked studies, under half trace to an unresolved V gene, and the reason for the others is unknown. The V and J calls and clone size are taken from that table; D and trimming were inferred from the DNA. This sample holds 190,000 or so clones; 83% were observed only once. The ten biggest clones cover 1.6% of the sample.

The specimen was PBMCs. This TCR was recovered from a man aged 50-60 years in good health and CMV-seronegative.

The CDR3 here reads CASSPRQGGETQYF. In nucleotides, the sequence is TGTGCCAGCAGCCCAAGACAGGGTGGGGAGACCCAGTACTTC. The rearranged segments are TRBV13 and TRBJ2-5; 7 middle bases align to TRBD1. The CDR3 runs 14 residues from the cysteine to the phenylalanine. Only the CDR3 portion is preserved as DNA: 42 bases, with reading frame beginning at the first base. According to the germline V gene (reference sequence), CDR1 reads PRHDT and CDR2 reads FYEKMQ. From V the trimming removes 5 bases and from J it removes 5 bases, while the gene matches leave 8 bases of the junction unaccounted for.